This T cell receptor beta chain was sequenced during a study of blood T cell repertoires in COVID-19. The wider study: From the United States, Italy and Spain came samples of acute and convalescent COVID-19. PBMCs, B-cell-depleted T cells, or T cells provided the cDNA or gDNA that made up the material.

Authors' data handling: The assay estimated nucleated cells by amplifying reference gene primers. Assay: immunoSEQ multiplex PCR; the TCRdb copy retains only in-frame clones and omits some. V and J calls and clone size are those listed in that table; D and trimming were worked out from the DNA. The repertoire has 270,000 or so clones, more than 70% of them found once; the top ten carry roughly 3%. Losses at the gene ends were 5 bases for V and 4 bases for J; bases not matched to a gene: 17. Looked up from germline, CDR1 is WNHNN and CDR2 is SYGVQD (reference sequence). This CDR3 comprises 17 residues.

This TCR was sampled from a woman aged 18 to 35 with acute or convalescent COVID-19. Sequencing input: peripheral blood. The chain is built from TRBV10-1 and TRBJ2-7; 7 bases map to TRBD1. DNA of the CDR3: TGCGCCAGCAGTCTAGGACAGGTCGGGCTGGTCCAGTACGAGCAGTACTTC. Protein product: CASSLGQVGLVQYEQYF.